Listed here are 20 T cell receptor beta chains from one sample, sequenced in a study of beta chain features in type 1 diabetes (dated by TCRdb to the late 2010s). Library method: the immunoSEQ multiplex PCR assay. All of the isolated RNA was reverse transcribed with the High Capacity cDNA Reverse Transcription Kit, so expressed TCRB transcripts were sequenced. Sourced from immuneACCESS, this table was stored by TCRdb with only in-frame sequences that have V and J called. A share of the clones is absent; for the studies checked, an unresolved V gene accounts for under half, and the remainder has no known explanation. The sample table shows about 40,000 clones, and 45% to 50% are seen once. Jointly, the top ten make up 0.6% to 0.9% of the sample. Sequencing used central memory CD4+ T cells from blood. Receptors were obtained from a woman aged 18-29 years in good health.

This clone has a handful of counts. The V and J genes are TRBV6-5 and TRBJ1-5, with D perhaps TRBD1 (5 bases). Germline values: CDR1 MNHEY, CDR2 SVGAGI. The germline V and J ends were trimmed by 6 bases and 2 bases, with 14 bases remaining between them. This CDR3 is built from 15 residues. The CDR3 coding sequence is TGTGCCAGCAGAAAAGGGGCCCTGGGCAATCAGCCCCAGCATTTT. Translation gives CASRKGALGNQPQHF.

V usage is TRBV4-1 and J usage is TRBJ2-5; D uncertain. Trimming took off 0 bases at V and 4 bases at J, with 9 bases between the two ends. Germline lookup yields CDR1 MGHRA and CDR2 YSYEKL. The length of the CDR3 is 14 residues. The DNA for the CDR3 is TGCGCCAGCAGCCAAGATAATAACTTAGAGACCCAGTACTTC. Protein sequence: CASSQDNNLETQYF.

V is TRBV23-1 and J is TRBJ2-7; 7 positions match TRBD1. TRBV23-1 qualifies as an ORF whose function is uncertain. V trimming: 11 bases; J trimming: 0 bases; junction bases outside the gene matches: 10. The CDR3 extends over 14 amino acids. The CDR3 DNA reads TGCGCCGGCAAACAGGGGCCTAGCTCCTACGAGCAGTACTTC. Translating it yields CAGKQGPSSYEQYF.

This clone was counted a few times. V gene TRBV29-1 combines with J gene TRBJ1-2; 8 positions match TRBD1. The CDR3 runs to 11 residues. The germline CDR1 and CDR2 sequences are SQVTM and ANQGSEA. V lost 7 bases, J lost 6 bases, and 4 bases stayed unmatched. The CDR3 DNA follows: TGCAGCGCTAGACAGGGGAATGGCTACACCTTC. Protein product: CSARQGNGYTF.

This clone was seen only once. The genes are TRBV7-9 and TRBJ2-5, with TRBD1 as a possible D gene (6 bases). V was trimmed by 3 bases and J by 4 bases, leaving 15 bases between them. There are 15 residues in the CDR3. The germline V gene encodes CDR1 SEHNR and CDR2 FQNEAQ (reference sequence). CDR3: CASSFYTGMGETQYF. CDR3 nucleotides: TGTGCCAGCAGCTTCTATACAGGGATGGGAGAGACCCAGTACTTC.

By share, this clone counts as medium-sized. The chain recombines TRBV4-1 with TRBJ2-3, with 7 nucleotides matching TRBD2. Losses at the gene ends were 0 bases for V and 10 bases for J; bases not matched to a gene: 13. The germline CDR1 and CDR2 sequences are MGHRA and YSYEKL. The CDR3 covers 16 residues. The CDR3 DNA reads TGCGCCAGCAGCCAAGAAGGTGGACTAGTTGGGGGTGCGCAGTATTTT. Translation: CASSQEGGLVGGAQYF.

This clone was found a few times. The chain combines TRBV10-3 with TRBJ2-6, with 16 bases matching TRBD2. From germline, CDR1 is ENHRY and CDR2 SYGVKD. V dropped 6 bases and J dropped 3; count of bases not matched to a gene: 5. The CDR3 has 18 amino acids. DNA for the CDR3: TGTGCCATCAGCGGGACTAGCGGGGGGGCCGGTGGGGCCAACGTCCTGACTTTC. Translated: CAISGTSGGAGGANVLTF.

V gene TRBV6-5 combines with J gene TRBJ1-5; D not resolved. Per germline, CDR1 MNHEY and CDR2 SVGAGI. Trimming removed 6 bases from V and 1 base from J, with 7 bases in between. The CDR3 covers 13 residues. CDR3 nucleotide sequence: TGTGCCAGCAGGACGGGGAGCAATCAGCCCCAGCATTTT. Its translation is CASRTGSNQPQHF.

This chain uses TRBV5-4 with TRBJ2-5, with D possibly being TRBD1 (5 bases). V shed 0 bases and J shed 2 bases, with 11 bases lying between them. Germline V gene lookup returns CDR1 SGHNT and CDR2 YYREEE (reference sequence). The CDR3 sequence is 15 residues long. This CDR3 is CASSLVLSGQETQYF. The CDR3 DNA reads as TGTGCCAGCAGCTTGGTTCTGTCAGGGCAAGAGACCCAGTACTTC.

This chain links TRBV5-6 with TRBJ1-5; D is perhaps TRBD1 (6 bases). Germline V lookup: CDR1 SGHDT, CDR2 YYEEEE. This CDR3 is built from 16 residues. Trimming removed 1 base at V and 3 bases at J, with 14 bases between. This CDR3 is CASSLRAGVINQPQHF. CDR3 nucleotides: TGTGCCAGCAGCTTGAGAGCAGGGGTGATCAATCAGCCCCAGCATTTT.

The chain carries TRBV4-1 and TRBJ2-7, with TRBD2 matching 11 bases. The junction had 10 bases not matched to a gene; V was cut back by 0 bases and J by 0 bases. CDR3 length equals 19 residues. Germline CDR1 is MGHRA and CDR2 is YSYEKL. CDR3 loop: CASSQDRGTSGHRSYEQYF. Written as DNA, the CDR3 is TGCGCCAGCAGCCAAGATAGGGGGACTAGCGGCCACCGCTCCTACGAGCAGTACTTC.

The J gene is TRBJ1-5, the V gene TRBV28, with 7 bases that match TRBD1. Germline CDR1 reads MDHEN; CDR2 reads SYDVKM. The V segment lost 6 bases and the J segment 5 bases; nucleotides outside the gene matches: 10. This CDR3 spans 15 amino acids. CDR3 loop: CASSPPGGQYQPQHF. Here the CDR3 DNA reads TGTGCCAGCAGCCCCCCAGGGGGACAGTATCAGCCCCAGCATTTT.

This clone was seen a handful of times. The chain carries TRBV7-3 and TRBJ2-1, with 11 bases that match TRBD2. Trimming cost V 6 bases and J 9 bases; bases outside gene matches: 13. Per the germline V gene, CDR1 is SGHTA and CDR2 is FQGTGA. The CDR3 loop spans 16 amino acids. CDR3 protein: CASSLSVAGGLSEQFF. The CDR3 DNA is TGTGCCAGCAGTCTTTCCGTAGCGGGGGGGCTCTCTGAGCAGTTCTTC.

The chain combines TRBV18 with TRBJ2-4; 7 bases are shared with TRBD2. This CDR3 contains 16 residues. J lost 1 base, V lost 6 bases, and 9 bases had no gene match. In germline, CDR1 is KGHSH, CDR2 LQKENI. In DNA form, the CDR3 reads TGTGCCAGCTCTGCCGCGGGGGTTGTGGCCAAAAACATTCAGTACTTC. Translated, it gives CASSAAGVVAKNIQYF.

The chain carries TRBV6-1 and TRBJ2-5; D is possibly TRBD1 (5 bases). Germline lookup yields CDR1 MNHNS and CDR2 SASEGT. The CDR3 has 15 residues. The V end lost 2 bases, the J end lost 5 bases, and 15 bases lay between the germline ends. The CDR3 region has the DNA TGTGCCAGCAGTGAACTGTCAGGGTATTCGGAGACCCAGTACTTC. Residues: CASSELSGYSETQYF.

The chain uses TRBV7-2 and TRBJ2-1; 14 nucleotides agree with TRBD2. The CDR3 consists of 15 residues. Germline values: CDR1 SGHTA, CDR2 FQGNSA. V trimming: 5 bases; J trimming: 5 bases; junction bases outside the gene matches: 2. The CDR3 loop is CASSGLAGGNNEQFF. CDR3 nucleotide sequence: TGTGCCAGCAGCGGACTAGCGGGGGGAAACAATGAGCAGTTCTTC.

The chain joins TRBV6-6 to TRBJ1-2, with 8 bases aligning to TRBD1. The trim removed 2 bases at V and 4 bases at J, leaving 9 bases unmatched. The CDR3 totals 16 residues. Germline V lookup: CDR1 MNHNY, CDR2 SVGAGI (reference sequence). CDR3 residues: CASSYGRGPMAYGYTF. CDR3 in DNA: TGTGCCAGCAGTTACGGCAGGGGGCCTATGGCCTATGGCTACACCTTC.

This clone was picked up a small number of times. This chain connects TRBV6-6 to TRBJ2-1, with 9 bases aligning to TRBD2. This CDR3 comprises 14 residues. J gave up 7 bases and V 4 bases, and 5 bases lay outside the gene matches. CDR1 MNHNY and CDR2 SVGAGI come from the germline V gene (reference sequence). The CDR3 is CASSWASGNNEQFF. The CDR3 DNA sequence: TGTGCCAGCAGTTGGGCTAGCGGGAATAATGAGCAGTTCTTC.

This sequence joins TRBV4-2 and TRBJ2-3, with 11 nucleotides matching TRBD2. The germline CDR1 and CDR2 sequences are LGHNA and YNFKEQ. CDR3 length: 18 amino acids. Losses at the gene ends were 5 bases for V and 5 bases for J; bases not matched to a gene: 15. The CDR3: CASSWIQLAGGPVDTQYF. Written as DNA, the CDR3 is TGTGCCAGCAGCTGGATACAATTAGCGGGGGGGCCGGTAGATACGCAGTATTTT.

By proportion, this clone is medium-sized. The rearrangement links TRBV10-3 to TRBJ1-2; TRBD1 matches 8 bases. The CDR3 has 14 residues. Unmatched junction bases numbered 11, after V lost 6 bases and J lost 8 bases. Looked up from germline, CDR1 is ENHRY and CDR2 is SYGVKD. The DNA for the CDR3 is TGTGCCATCAGGCAGGGGGCGCCGAACGGGGGCTACACCTTC. Translated: CAIRQGAPNGGYTF.